Below, 28 T cell receptor beta chains from the same sample are listed, as sequenced in a study of T cell repertoires in cytomegalovirus infection. TCRdb itself ran the reads through MiXCR, one entry per CDR3 protein. The sample comprises 150,000 to 200,000 distinct CDR3 sequences, 7.5% to 10% of which are singletons, and approximately 4.2% rests with the top ten. Sequencing was carried out using PBMCs. The receptors were sampled from a human donor in good health (CMV status not recorded). Some clones in this sample may be carry-over from other donors' samples.

The CDR3 is CSAPPGVRPMNTEAFF. For the CDR3, the DNA is TGCAGTGCTCCCCCGGGGGTCCGCCCCATGAACACTGAAGCTTTCTTT. V usage is TRBV20-1 and J usage is TRBJ1-1; D possibly corresponds to TRBD1 (5 bases). In germline, CDR1 is DFQATT, CDR2 SNEGSKA (reference sequence). This CDR3 contains 16 residues. V was cut by 5 bases and J by 0 bases, with 19 bases left in between.

This clonotype has ten or more counts. The chain recombines TRBV20-1 with TRBJ1-5; the D gene is possibly TRBD1 (5 bases). Germline-derived CDR1 and CDR2 are DFQATT and SNEGSKA (reference sequence). This CDR3 is 13 amino acids long. The germline V and J ends were trimmed by 6 bases and 5 bases, with 14 bases remaining between them. This CDR3 reads CSARTAGDQPQHF. The CDR3 region has the DNA TGCAGTGCGCGGACGGCGGGGGATCAGCCCCAGCATTTT.

In this sample, this clonotype turned up many times. The chain is built from TRBV6-2 or TRBV6-3 and TRBJ1-5, with D hard to call. The CDR3 length is 13 residues. The germline V gene has CDR1 MNHEY and CDR2 SVGEGT. V was shortened by 10 bases and J by 5 bases, with 15 bases between the two germline ends. For the CDR3, the DNA is TGTGCCACCAATCTCAATACATATCAGCCCCAGCATTTT. Its protein is CATNLNTYQPQHF.

The chain carries TRBV14 and TRBJ2-5; possibly TRBD1 for D (6 bases). This CDR3 is built from 14 residues. Trimming took 3 bases from V and 5 from J, leaving 13 bases between them. CDR1 and CDR2 from the germline V gene are SGHDN and FVKESK. The CDR3 reads CASSQEQGWETQYF. For the CDR3, the DNA is TGTGCCAGCAGCCAGGAGCAGGGGTGGGAGACCCAGTACTTC.

This clonotype was found many times. The rearrangement joins TRBV14 to TRBJ2-5, with 13 bases matching TRBD2. V lost 1 base, J lost 11 bases, and 13 bases stayed unmatched. CDR1 SGHDN and CDR2 FVKESK come from the germline V gene. This CDR3 comprises 17 residues. CDR3: CASSQGVGGTSGMPQYF. CDR3 DNA sequence: TGTGCCAGCAGCCAAGGAGTAGGAGGGACTAGCGGGATGCCGCAGTACTTC.

In its sample, this clonotype was seen many times. V gene TRBV7-2 combines with J gene TRBJ1-3; D is unresolved. CDR3 length: 14 residues. The V end lost 6 bases, the J end lost 0 bases, and 9 bases lay between the germline ends. CDR1 is SGHTA, CDR2 FQGNSA, per germline. CDR3 sequence (DNA): TGTGCCAGCAGGGGTCATCCCTCTGGAAACACCATATATTTT. This sequence encodes CASRGHPSGNTIYF.

The table lists this clonotype with a few counts. The V call is TRBV5-1, the J call TRBJ2-5; possible D gene TRBD2, 7 bases. V dropped 3 bases and J dropped 5 bases, with 14 bases sitting between them. Germline V gives CDR1 SGHRS, CDR2 YFSETQ. The CDR3 contains 14 residues. The CDR3, as DNA: TGCGCCAGCAGCTGGGGGGGGCCCGGGGAGACCCAGTACTTC. This gives the protein CASSWGGPGETQYF.

This clonotype was detected ten times or more. This rearrangement joins TRBV12-3 or TRBV12-4 to TRBJ1-6, with a tentative D call TRBD1 (5 bases). There are 14 residues in the CDR3. Trimming stripped 3 bases from V and 7 bases from J, with 10 bases between. Here the CDR3 DNA reads TGTGCCAGCAGTTTGAGAGGGGACAATTCACCCCTCCACTTT. Its protein product is CASSLRGDNSPLHF.

In this sample, this clonotype turned up many times. The genes are TRBV4-2 and TRBJ1-5; 9 positions agree with TRBD1. V lost 0 bases to trimming and J lost 2 bases; unmatched junction nucleotides: 11. The CDR3 length is 19 residues. Germline CDR1 and CDR2: LGHNA and YNFKEQ. CDR3 loop: CASSQDPTGGGTRNQPQHF. The CDR3 DNA reads as TGTGCCAGCAGCCAAGATCCGACAGGGGGTGGAACGCGCAATCAGCCCCAGCATTTT.

This clonotype was seen at least ten times. The rearrangement joins TRBV6-1 to TRBJ2-6, with D uncertain. The V end was cut by 10 bases, the J end by 0 bases, with 7 bases between. CDR3 length: 13 residues. The germline V gene has CDR1 MNHNS and CDR2 SASEGT. CDR3 loop: CATKVSGANVLTF. The CDR3 DNA reads as TGTGCCACCAAGGTCTCTGGGGCCAACGTCCTGACTTTC.

This clonotype has at least ten counts. CDR3 in DNA: TGTGCCACCCAGGGGTTCACTTCCAATCAGCCCCAGCATTTT. The encoded protein is CATQGFTSNQPQHF. The chain carries TRBV28 and TRBJ1-5, with D possibly being TRBD1 (6 bases). This CDR3 region has 14 residues. With 10 bases removed from V and 3 bases from J, the gap between germline ends came to 16 bases. Germline V gene data show CDR1 as MDHEN and CDR2 as SYDVKM.

This clonotype was observed at least ten times. V usage is TRBV4-3 and J usage is TRBJ2-7; 13 bases align to TRBD2. In germline, CDR1 is LGHNA, CDR2 YSLEER. This CDR3 region has 19 residues. The V segment lost 4 bases and the J segment 0 bases; nucleotides outside the gene matches: 12. The CDR3: CASSRAGLAGEVTSYEQYF. CDR3 coding DNA: TGCGCCAGCAGCCGGGCAGGACTAGCGGGAGAAGTGACCTCCTACGAGCAGTACTTC.

This chain uses TRBV7-2 with TRBJ1-2, with D uncertain. Germline assignment: CDR1 SGHTA and CDR2 FQGNSA. V lost 5 bases to trimming and J lost 8 bases, with 15 bases between them. This CDR3 contains 13 residues. The CDR3 DNA reads TGTGCCAGCAGCCCCCGTAGCGCACTAGGCTACACCTTC. Translating it yields CASSPRSALGYTF.

J is TRBJ1-4 and V is TRBV20-1; TRBD1 aligns across 12 bases. Looked up from germline, CDR1 is DFQATT and CDR2 is SNEGSKA (reference sequence). This CDR3 contains 14 residues. Losses at the gene ends were 5 bases for V and 8 bases for J; bases not matched to a gene: 6. CDR3 coding DNA: TGCAGTGCTGCCACCGGGACAGGGGGCGAAAAACTGTTTTTT. Its protein product is CSAATGTGGEKLFF.

At least ten counts were recorded for this clonotype. One base away lies a much larger clone, so this may be a sequencing read error. V gene TRBV7-8 combines with J gene TRBJ1-5; 8 nucleotides agree with TRBD1. Germline trimming cut 3 bases from V and 4 bases from J; bases unmatched to any gene: 2. The CDR3 contains 14 residues. Looked up from germline, CDR1 is SGHVS and CDR2 is FQNEAQ. CDR3 bases: TGTGCCAGCAGCTTCGACAGGGGAAATCAGCCCCAGCATTTT. It specifies CASSFDRGNQPQHF. The whole variable domain, remainder taken from reference TRBV7-8 and TRBJ1-5, is GAGVSQSPRYKVAKRGQDVALRCDPISGHVSLFWYQQALGQGPEFLTYFQNEAQLDKSGLPSDRFFAERPEGSVSTLKIQRTQQEDSAVYLCASSFDRGNQPQHFGDGTRLSIL.

The rearrangement joins TRBV29-1 to TRBJ1-1; D gene uncertain. The CDR3 loop spans 11 amino acids. Germline loops: CDR1 SQVTM, CDR2 ANQGSEA. The V and J ends lost 7 bases and 1 base respectively, with 7 bases between them. The CDR3 sequence: CSAVSNTEAFF. The DNA of the CDR3 is TGCAGCGCGGTTTCGAACACTGAAGCTTTCTTT.

The rearrangement joins TRBV20-1 to TRBJ1-2, with D unresolved. This CDR3 contains 9 residues. Germline CDR1 DFQATT, CDR2 SNEGSKA (reference sequence). Trimming took 2 bases from V and 10 from J, leaving 5 bases between them. In nucleotides, the CDR3 is TGCAGTGCTAGACAGTTCTACACCTTC. Its protein product is CSARQFYTF.

At least ten counts were recorded for this clonotype. The rearrangement links TRBV28 to TRBJ1-1, with D uncertain. Germline V gives CDR1 MDHEN, CDR2 SYDVKM. Deletions cut 2 bases from V and 10 bases from J, with 14 bases between. The CDR3 is 13 residues long. CDR3 in amino acids: CASSLNNPEVAFF. CDR3 nucleotides: TGTGCCAGCAGTTTAAACAATCCTGAGGTAGCTTTCTTT.

In this sample, this clonotype turned up many times. The chain combines TRBV7-2 with TRBJ2-3, with D perhaps TRBD2 (5 bases). This CDR3 comprises 12 residues. Germline CDR1 is SGHTA and CDR2 is FQGNSA. V lost 2 bases, J lost 10 bases, and 10 bases lay in between. CDR3 DNA sequence: TGTGCCAGCAGCTTATCCCCAGCGGCGCAGTATTTT. Translation: CASSLSPAAQYF.

Many counts were recorded for this clonotype. This chain connects TRBV19 to TRBJ2-1; 9 bases are a match to TRBD2. With V trimmed by 3 bases and J by 5 bases, 8 bases remained unmatched. Looked up from germline, CDR1 is LNHDA and CDR2 is SQIVND (reference sequence). The CDR3 consists of 16 residues. DNA of the CDR3: TGTGCCAGTAGTATTCTAGGACTAGCGACTCACAATGAGCAGTTCTTC. Its protein product is CASSILGLATHNEQFF.

At least ten counts were recorded for this clonotype. The chain employs TRBV7-2 and TRBJ1-3; D is uncertain. Between the trimmed V and J ends, which lost 1 base and 2 bases, there was a span of 9 bases. The CDR3 has 15 residues. From germline, CDR1 is SGHTA and CDR2 FQGNSA. In DNA, the CDR3 is TGTGCCAGCAGCTTAGTGGATTTCCCTGGAAACACCATATATTTT. Protein: CASSLVDFPGNTIYF. Drawing the rest from reference TRBV7-2 and TRBJ1-3, the complete variable domain is GAGVSQSPSNKVTEKGKDVELRCDPISGHTALYWYRQSLGQGLEFLIYFQGNSAPDKSGLPSDRFSAERTGGSVSTLTIQRTQQEDSAVYLCASSLVDFPGNTIYFGEGSWLTVV.

This chain uses TRBV7-9 with TRBJ1-3; D is uncertain. V was pared by 7 bases and J by 4 bases, with 8 bases between. CDR1 SEHNR and CDR2 FQNEAQ come from the germline V gene (reference sequence). This CDR3 has 12 residues. The CDR3 loop reads CASNQQGNTIYF. The CDR3 DNA sequence: TGTGCCAGCAACCAGCAGGGAAACACCATATATTTT.

In its sample, this clonotype was seen many times. The chain couples TRBV15 to TRBJ2-4, with D possibly being TRBD2 (6 bases). The CDR3 runs to 12 residues. The V gene lost 8 bases and the J gene lost 9 bases, with 14 bases spanning the gap. Germline values: CDR1 LNHNV, CDR2 YYDKDF (reference sequence). The CDR3 spells CATGTGERIQYF. The CDR3 DNA reads TGTGCCACCGGGACGGGGGAACGCATTCAGTACTTC. The full variable domain, with the rest looked up from reference TRBV15 and TRBJ2-4, is DAMVIQNPRYQVTQFGKPVTLSCSQTLNHNVMYWYQQKSSQAPKLLFHYYDKDFNNEADTPDNFQSRRPNTSFCFLDIRSPGLGDTAMYLCATGTGERIQYFGAGTRLSVL.

This clonotype appeared many times. At one boundary the junction diverges from the germline segment, which might be a read error. This chain connects TRBV28 to TRBJ2-7; 11 nucleotides agree with TRBD1. Germline lookup yields CDR1 MDHEN and CDR2 SYDVKM. The CDR3 spans 14 residues. The CDR3 bases are TGTGCCAGCAGCTTGCCGGGACAGGGGGATAGTCGGAACTTC. It encodes CASSLPGQGDSRNF.

This sequence joins TRBV6-1 and TRBJ2-7; tentatively, D is TRBD1 (5 bases). CDR1 is MNHNS, CDR2 SASEGT, per germline. The CDR3 is 14 amino acids. V lost 7 bases and J 6 bases, leaving 19 bases between the germline ends. CDR3 amino acids: CASMSRAPFGEQYF. CDR3 nucleotides: TGTGCCAGCATGAGCAGGGCTCCGTTCGGCGAGCAGTACTTC.

CDR3 nucleotides: TGCAGTGCTACGGGACAGGGACAAGAGACCCAGTACTTC. Translation gives CSATGQGQETQYF. This chain uses TRBV20-1 with TRBJ2-5; TRBD1 matches 9 bases. CDR3 length equals 13 residues. CDR1 and CDR2 from the germline V gene are DFQATT and SNEGSKA (reference sequence). Trimming at V came to 4 bases and at J to 2 bases, leaving 2 bases not matched to a gene.

The rearrangement links TRBV28 to TRBJ1-6; a weak D match, TRBD1 (5 bases). V was clipped by 2 bases and J by 3 bases, with 11 bases between them. Germline values: CDR1 MDHEN, CDR2 SYDVKM. The CDR3 totals 16 residues. The CDR3 DNA reads TGTGCCAGCAGTTTACCCCAGGGAAACTATAATTCACCCCTCCACTTT. Translated, it gives CASSLPQGNYNSPLHF.

The rearrangement links TRBV29-1 to TRBJ2-1; 8 nucleotides agree with TRBD2. This CDR3 contains 14 residues. CDR1 and CDR2 (germline): SQVTM, ANQGSEA. The V segment lost 4 bases and the J segment 9 bases; nucleotides outside the gene matches: 11. CDR3 nucleotide sequence: TGCAGCGTTGGTAGAGCGGGAGTCTCGGGTGAGCAGTTCTTC. Protein product: CSVGRAGVSGEQFF.